The source of this T cell receptor beta chain is a study of T cell repertoires and Cas9 in healthy adults. Background on the study: SpCas9-reactive CD4 and CD8 T cells were characterized for potency, cytotoxicity and lineage.

General study results and limits: SpCas9-reactive regulatory T cells reportedly mitigated SpCas9-reactive effector T cells in vitro.

Here immunoSEQ multiplex PCR was the method, and the copy in TCRdb shows in-frame clones only, minus some. The table records about 22,000 clones, about 89% of them present only once. The CDR3 sequence is 13 residues long. V lost 4 bases and J lost 13; bases outside the gene matches: 3. The germline V gene encodes CDR1 MRHNA and CDR2 SNTAGT. In the case of this clone: Its target is not known.

The source is a human donor in good health. The chain recombines TRBV6-4 with TRBJ2-1; 14 nucleotides match TRBD2. The sequenced sample was CD4+ effector T cells (CD127+, CD25-, CD137-, CD154-) from PBMCs; culture status not recorded. The CDR3 nucleotides are TGTGCCAGCAGTGGGGGACTAGCGGGGGCACAGTTCTTC. This translates into CASSGGLAGAQFF.